This T cell receptor beta chain came from a study of OX40 agonist ivuxolimab in advanced cancers. Study-wide context: Patients were infused with ivuxolimab every 2 weeks at 0.01 to 10 mg/kg. The dose-escalation group included hepatocellular carcinoma, melanoma, renal cell carcinoma and head and neck cancer. Aged about 23 to 90 with a mean of approximately 57 years, they were 82.7% male. Partial responses were achieved by three patients, one with hepatocellular carcinoma and two with cutaneous melanoma.

V lost 2 bases, J lost 2 bases, and 0 bases stayed unmatched. Germline loops: CDR1 MNHEY, CDR2 SMNVEV (reference sequence). The CDR3 covers 13 residues. Note on this clone: The same CDR3 is also encoded by other DNA sequences in this sample.

Data came from immunoSEQ multiplex PCR; TCRdb stores just in-frame clones and leaves some out. This sample carries tens of thousands of clones, 65% to 90% of them seen once, and the ten largest clones take about 7%. The chain carries TRBV27 and TRBJ2-7; 7 bases fit TRBD1. The sequenced sample was CD4+ or CD8+ T cells sorted from blood, obtained in a trial of the OX40 agonist ivuxolimab. The sequence came from an adult with an advanced solid tumor such as melanoma, head and neck, liver or kidney cancer. CDR3 nucleotide sequence: TGTGCCAGCAGTTTAGACAGGGCCTACGAGCAGTACTTC. Translating it yields CASSLDRAYEQYF.